The clone carrying this TCR beta chain has a count of ten or more. TCRdb reprocessed the 5' RACE reads via MiXCR and lists one record per CDR3 protein. This table holds tens of thousands of distinct CDR3 sequences, about a sixth found once. The data were taken from a study of T cells of healthy individuals. The V end lost 1 base, the J end lost 2 bases, and 9 bases lay between the germline ends. This CDR3 region has 15 residues. CDR1 and CDR2 (germline): MGHRA, YSYEKL. The V call is TRBV4-1, the J call TRBJ1-5; D not resolved. This clonotype was sampled from a human donor in good health. For the CDR3, the DNA is TGCGCCAGCAGCCAAGTGCCCCAGGGCAATCAGCCCCAGCATTTT. Its translation: CASSQVPQGNQPQHF.